Described below is a single TCR beta chain sequence and its context. Its matching antigen is unknown. These data belong to a study of T cell clones after liver transplantation. For the study at large: In this trial, immunosuppression withdrawal was attempted within 2 years of liver transplant.

Whole-study findings and limits: In a couple of subjects, few donor cells limited the measurable donor-reactive repertoire. Donor-reactive sequences fell more than third party-reactive ones, suggesting partial deletion.

CD3+CD4+ and CD3+CD8+ cells were FACS-sorted from thawed unstimulated PBMCs. Measured with immunoSEQ multiplex PCR; TCRdb has only the in-frame clones, and not every one. Here the sample spans about 72,000 clones, roughly 90% being singletons. The sequence was collected from a human donor who received a liver transplant. Source: CD4+ T cells from blood, taken before liver transplant.

CDR3 sequence (DNA): TGCGCCAGCAGCTTCCGACCAGAGGCTGAGACCCAGTACTTC. It codes for CASSFRPEAETQYF. The chain has TRBV5-1 and TRBJ2-5, with D uncertain. The CDR3 has 14 amino acids. Germline V lookup: CDR1 SGHRS, CDR2 YFSETQ. V dropped 2 bases and J dropped 5 bases, with 13 bases sitting between them.